Included here is one T cell receptor beta chain sequence, with context. The same CDR3 can be traced to other DNA sequences in this sample. Original handling: Amplification of reference gene primers provided the estimated nucleated cell counts. Here immunoSEQ multiplex PCR was the method, and the copy in TCRdb shows in-frame clones only, minus some. The D gene and trimming were derived from the DNA, and the V and J assignments and clone size from that table. There are some 370,000 clones in the sample; approximately 89% occur only once, and more than 9% lies in the top ten. The length of the CDR3 is 12 residues. Germline lookup yields CDR1 SEHNR and CDR2 FQNEAQ (reference sequence). V was pared by 2 bases and J by 5 bases, with 7 bases between. Seattle enrolled patients during active infection and tracked them longitudinally. This specimen belongs to a study of blood T cell repertoires in COVID-19. As for the study in general: COVID-19 samples, acute and convalescent, were from the United States, Italy and Spain. Sources were T cells, B-cell-depleted T cells, or PBMCs; the material itself was cDNA or gDNA.

The source material was peripheral blood. The chain couples TRBV7-9 to TRBJ2-7; weak D call: TRBD1 (5 bases). This receptor was identified in a woman in her twenties or thirties with COVID-19, enrolled during active disease. CDR3 region: CASSLQGNEQYF. The CDR3 nucleotides are TGTGCCAGCAGCTTACAGGGCAACGAGCAGTACTTC.